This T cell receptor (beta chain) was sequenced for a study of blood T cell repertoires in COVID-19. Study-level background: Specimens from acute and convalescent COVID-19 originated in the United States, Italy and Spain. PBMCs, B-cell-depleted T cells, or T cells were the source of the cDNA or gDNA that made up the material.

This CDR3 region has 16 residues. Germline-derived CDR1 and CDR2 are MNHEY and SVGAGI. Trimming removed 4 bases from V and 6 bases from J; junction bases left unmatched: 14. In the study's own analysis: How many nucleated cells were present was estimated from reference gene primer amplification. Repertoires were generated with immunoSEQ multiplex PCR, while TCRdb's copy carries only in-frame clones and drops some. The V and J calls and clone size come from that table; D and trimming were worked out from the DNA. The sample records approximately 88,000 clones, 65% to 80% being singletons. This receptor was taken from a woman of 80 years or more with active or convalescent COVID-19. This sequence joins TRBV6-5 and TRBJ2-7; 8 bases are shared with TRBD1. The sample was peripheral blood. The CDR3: CASSSRAQGASFEQYF. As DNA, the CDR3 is TGTGCCAGCAGTTCCCGCGCGCAGGGGGCTTCTTTCGAGCAGTACTTC.